This TCR beta chain was sequenced for a study of blood T cell repertoires in COVID-19. Study overall: The United States, Italy and Spain provided the acute and convalescent COVID-19 samples. From T cells, B-cell-depleted T cells, or PBMCs came the material, which was cDNA or gDNA.

Authors' processing steps: Researchers report that nucleated cell counts were estimated from reference gene primer amplification. The protocol was immunoSEQ multiplex PCR, while the TCRdb copy is restricted to in-frame clones and leaves out a portion. That table furnishes V, J and clone size, whereas the DNA furnished D and trimming. The table shows about 200,000 clones, with around 82% occurring only once. The CDR3 is 15 residues long. The V gene's germline CDR1 is SSHAT and CDR2 FNYEAQ (reference sequence). A single count supports this clone. One end of the junction does not line up with germline, which may come from a read error.

This chain joins TRBV7-7 and TRBJ2-5; 10 bases match TRBD1. Input material: peripheral blood. The TCR comes from a woman aged 70 to 79 with acute or convalescent COVID-19. This CDR3 is CASSTRDRGGVTQYF. The CDR3 region has the DNA TGTGCTAGCAGCACCCGGGACAGGGGCGGGGTGACCCAGTACTTC.